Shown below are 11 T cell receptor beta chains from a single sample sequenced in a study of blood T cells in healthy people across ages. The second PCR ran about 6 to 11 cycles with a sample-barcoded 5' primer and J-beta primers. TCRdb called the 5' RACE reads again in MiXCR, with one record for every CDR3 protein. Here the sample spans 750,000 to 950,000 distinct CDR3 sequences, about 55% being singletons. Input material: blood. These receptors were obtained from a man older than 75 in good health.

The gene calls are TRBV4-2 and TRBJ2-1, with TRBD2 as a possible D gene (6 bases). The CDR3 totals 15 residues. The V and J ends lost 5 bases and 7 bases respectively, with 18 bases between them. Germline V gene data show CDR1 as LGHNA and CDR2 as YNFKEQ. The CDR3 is CASSVPGLGRNEQFF. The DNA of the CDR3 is TGTGCCAGCAGCGTTCCGGGACTGGGTCGAAATGAGCAGTTCTTC.

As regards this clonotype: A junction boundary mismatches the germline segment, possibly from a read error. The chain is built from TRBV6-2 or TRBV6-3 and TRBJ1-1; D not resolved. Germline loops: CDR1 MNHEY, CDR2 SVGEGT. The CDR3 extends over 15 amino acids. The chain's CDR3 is CTSSRPARMYTEAFF. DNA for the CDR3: TGTACCAGCAGCCGGCCGGCCCGAATGTACACTGAAGCTTTCTTT.

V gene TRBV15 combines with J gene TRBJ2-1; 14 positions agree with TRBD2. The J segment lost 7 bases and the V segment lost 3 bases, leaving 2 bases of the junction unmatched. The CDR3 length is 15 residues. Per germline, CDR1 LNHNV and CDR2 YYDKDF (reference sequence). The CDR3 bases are TGTGCCACCAGCAGGGGACTAGCGGGAGTGAATGAGCAGTTCTTC. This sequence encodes CATSRGLAGVNEQFF.

The CDR3 DNA follows: TGTGCCAGCAGTAACCGACAGGACACTGAAGCTTTCTTT. It encodes CASSNRQDTEAFF. This chain links TRBV6-5 with TRBJ1-1; perhaps TRBD1 as D (6 bases). The CDR3 is 13 amino acids. Germline V gene lookup returns CDR1 MNHEY and CDR2 SVGAGI. The germline V and J ends were trimmed by 5 bases and 3 bases, with 10 bases remaining between them.

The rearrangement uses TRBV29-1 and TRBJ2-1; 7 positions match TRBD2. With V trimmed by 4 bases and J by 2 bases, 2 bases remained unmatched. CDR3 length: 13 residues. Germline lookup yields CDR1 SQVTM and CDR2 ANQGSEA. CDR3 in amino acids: CSVASGPYNEQFF. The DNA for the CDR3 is TGCAGCGTTGCTAGCGGCCCCTACAATGAGCAGTTCTTC.

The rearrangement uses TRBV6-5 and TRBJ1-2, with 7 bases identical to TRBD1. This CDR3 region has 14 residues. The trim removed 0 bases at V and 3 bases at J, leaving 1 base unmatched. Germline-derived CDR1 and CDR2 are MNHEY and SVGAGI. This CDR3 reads CASSYSTGYYGYTF. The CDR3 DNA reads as TGTGCCAGCAGTTACTCGACAGGGTACTATGGCTACACCTTC.

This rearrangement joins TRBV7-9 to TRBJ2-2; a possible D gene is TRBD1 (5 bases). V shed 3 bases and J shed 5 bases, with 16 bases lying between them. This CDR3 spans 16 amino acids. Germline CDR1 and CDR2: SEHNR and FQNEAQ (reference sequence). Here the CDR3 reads CASSLAPLQETGELFF. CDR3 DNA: TGTGCCAGCAGCTTGGCCCCGCTACAGGAGACCGGGGAGCTGTTTTTT.

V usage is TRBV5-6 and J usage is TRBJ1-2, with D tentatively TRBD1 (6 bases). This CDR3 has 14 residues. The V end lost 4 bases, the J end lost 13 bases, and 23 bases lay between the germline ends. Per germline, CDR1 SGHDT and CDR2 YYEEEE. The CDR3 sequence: CASSQNGGDTACTF. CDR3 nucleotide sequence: TGTGCCAGCAGCCAAAACGGGGGGGACACGGCTTGCACCTTC. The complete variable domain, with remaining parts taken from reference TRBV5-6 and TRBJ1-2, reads DAGVTQSPTHLIKTRGQQVTLRCSPKSGHDTVSWYQQALGQGPQFIFQYYEEEERQRGNFPDRFSGHQFPNYSSELNVNALLLGDSALYLCASSQNGGDTACTFGSGTRLTVV.

CDR3 DNA: TGTGCCAGCAGTTTATCCCGCATAAGCGGGCAAGAGCAGTTCTTC. Translation: CASSLSRISGQEQFF. The genes are TRBV28 and TRBJ2-1; TRBD2 is a possible D gene (6 bases). This CDR3 contains 15 residues. Germline lookup yields CDR1 MDHEN and CDR2 SYDVKM. The ends were cut back, 1 base at V and 10 bases at J, with 17 bases in the middle.

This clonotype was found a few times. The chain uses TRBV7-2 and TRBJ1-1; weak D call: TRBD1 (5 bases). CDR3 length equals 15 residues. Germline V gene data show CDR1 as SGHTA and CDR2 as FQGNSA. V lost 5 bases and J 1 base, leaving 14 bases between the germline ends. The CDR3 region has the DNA TGTGCCAGCAGCACGACAGCAGTTTCGAACACTGAAGCTTTCTTT. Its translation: CASSTTAVSNTEAFF.

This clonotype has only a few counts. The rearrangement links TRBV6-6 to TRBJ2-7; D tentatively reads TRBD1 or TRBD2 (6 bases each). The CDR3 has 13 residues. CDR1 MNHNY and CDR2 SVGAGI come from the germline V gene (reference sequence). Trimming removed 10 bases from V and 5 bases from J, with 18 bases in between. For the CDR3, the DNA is TGTGCCACCAGAGGGGGGACTTCCGACGAGCAGTACTTC. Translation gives CATRGGTSDEQYF.